Each of the 24 T cell receptor beta chains below was sequenced from the same sample in a study of Ad26.COV2.S vaccination and SARS-CoV-2 variants. Here immunoSEQ multiplex PCR was the method, and the copy in TCRdb shows in-frame clones only, minus some. The table lists about 280,000 clones, more than 70% of them singletons. Specified treatment: about 20 received Ad26.COV2.S at low or high dose, single or two shots; 5 received placebo; per-sample allocation not given. Each sample was drawn 63 days after the first injection (of vaccine or placebo). The specimen comprised peripheral blood, sampled in a trial of Ad26.COV2.S vaccine versus placebo. The origin of the receptors is a person aged 18-60 years who received the Ad26.COV2.S COVID-19 vaccine or a placebo.

CDR3 sequence: CASSFSRTDTQYF. CDR3 DNA: TGTGCCAGCAGTTTTAGTAGGACAGATACGCAGTATTTT. J is TRBJ2-3 and V is TRBV12-3 or TRBV12-4; D not resolved. This CDR3 is 13 amino acids long. Trimming removed 3 bases from V and 3 bases from J, with 7 bases in between.

The chain couples TRBV12-3 or TRBV12-4 to TRBJ2-7; TRBD1 matches at 7 bases. This CDR3 is 12 amino acids long. Trimming cost V 5 bases and J 9 bases; bases outside gene matches: 7. CDR3 sequence (DNA): TGTGCCAGCAGTGACGATGACAGGGCGCAGTACTTC. Residues: CASSDDDRAQYF.

V gene TRBV6-4 combines with J gene TRBJ1-2; 7 bases are shared with TRBD1. The CDR3 runs to 16 residues. Trimming removed 0 bases from V and 2 bases from J; junction bases left unmatched: 6. The V gene's germline CDR1 is MRHNA and CDR2 SNTAGT. The chain's CDR3 is CASSDSKGQTNYGYTF. In DNA, the CDR3 is TGTGCCAGCAGTGACTCGAAGGGACAGACCAACTATGGCTACACCTTC.

V usage is TRBV2 and J usage is TRBJ2-4; the D call may be TRBD1 or TRBD2 (5 bases each). Germline CDR1 SNHLY, CDR2 FYNNEI. The CDR3 loop spans 12 amino acids. Trimming stripped 6 bases from V and 10 bases from J, with 13 bases between. The CDR3 nucleotides read TGTGCCAGCAGAGAAAGGGACGATATTCAGTACTTC. Protein: CASRERDDIQYF.

This clone has a handful of counts. J is TRBJ2-2 and V is TRBV7-2, with 11 bases matching TRBD2. The junction had 11 bases not matched to a gene; V was cut back by 5 bases and J by 9 bases. Germline CDR1 is SGHTA and CDR2 is FQGNSA. The CDR3 has 16 amino acids. The CDR3 nucleotides are TGTGCCAGCAGCCCAAGACTAGCGGGAACCGACAGGGAGCTGTTTTTT. This gives the protein CASSPRLAGTDRELFF.

The V and J genes are TRBV11-2 and TRBJ1-2; D possibly corresponds to TRBD1 (6 bases). V gave up 3 bases and J gave up 0 bases, with 20 bases separating them. The CDR3 covers 18 residues. CDR1 SGHAT and CDR2 FQNNGV come from the germline V gene. The CDR3 loop is CASSLRPVVGGANYGYTF. For the CDR3, the DNA is TGTGCCAGCAGCTTGCGTCCCGTTGTCGGGGGCGCTAACTATGGCTACACCTTC.

This clone was seen a single time. This chain connects TRBV5-1 to TRBJ2-5, with D perhaps matching TRBD1 or TRBD2 (5 bases each). There are 15 residues in the CDR3. Trimming shortened V by 2 bases and J by 5 bases, and 16 bases separated the two germline ends. Germline V gene lookup returns CDR1 SGHRS and CDR2 YFSETQ. CDR3: CASSLDEGRGETQYF. CDR3 in DNA: TGCGCCAGCAGCTTAGATGAGGGGCGCGGGGAGACCCAGTACTTC.

This clone was observed a single time. The J gene is TRBJ2-3, the V gene TRBV5-1, with 8 nucleotides matching TRBD2. CDR3 length equals 15 residues. The ends lost 4 bases at V and 2 bases at J; junction bases unmatched: 6. CDR1 and CDR2 from the germline V gene are SGHRS and YFSETQ. CDR3 protein: CASSGGGGPTDTQYF. For the CDR3, the DNA is TGCGCCAGCAGCGGGGGCGGGGGGCCCACAGATACGCAGTATTTT.

The chain combines TRBV6-5 with TRBJ2-7; TRBD1 might be the D (6 bases). The CDR3 runs to 14 residues. From germline, CDR1 is MNHEY and CDR2 SVGAGI. V was shortened by 7 bases and J by 0 bases, with 13 bases between the two germline ends. This CDR3 is CASILGTPSYEQYF. In nucleotides, the CDR3 is TGTGCCAGCATTCTTGGGACACCCTCCTACGAGCAGTACTTC.

The chain is built from TRBV15 and TRBJ1-4; D is unresolved. V shed 0 bases and J shed 2 bases, with 7 bases lying between them. The CDR3 runs 15 residues. Germline CDR1 and CDR2: LNHNV and YYDKDF (reference sequence). The CDR3: CATSRDPGTNEKLFF. The DNA of the CDR3 is TGTGCCACCAGCAGAGATCCGGGGACTAATGAAAAACTGTTTTTT.

This chain uses TRBV7-2 with TRBJ1-2; D is unresolved. Trimming pared 1 base from V and 6 bases from J, leaving 18 bases between. CDR1 and CDR2 from the germline V gene are SGHTA and FQGNSA. This CDR3 contains 16 residues. Here the CDR3 reads CASSLGSRRTANGYTF. As DNA, the CDR3 is TGTGCCAGCAGCTTAGGATCGCGACGAACCGCGAATGGCTACACCTTC.

The rearrangement links TRBV2 to TRBJ2-7, with D uncertain. The CDR3 spans 10 residues. V was trimmed by 9 bases and J by 7 bases, leaving 10 bases between them. The germline V gene encodes CDR1 SNHLY and CDR2 FYNNEI. Written as DNA, the CDR3 is TGTGCCAGTGAAGTTACAGAGCAGTACTTC. Protein product: CASEVTEQYF.

This chain uses TRBV11-2 with TRBJ2-5; perhaps TRBD1 as D (5 bases). Germline V gene lookup returns CDR1 SGHAT and CDR2 FQNNGV. CDR3 length: 14 residues. V lost 0 bases and J lost 5, with 10 bases in between. CDR3 loop: CASSLDPGHETQYF. The CDR3 DNA follows: TGTGCCAGCAGCTTAGACCCAGGGCATGAGACCCAGTACTTC.

This rearrangement joins TRBV6-4 to TRBJ1-5, with 8 nucleotides matching TRBD1. V lost 0 bases to trimming and J lost 0 bases; unmatched junction nucleotides: 16. The germline CDR1 and CDR2 sequences are MRHNA and SNTAGT. CDR3 length: 21 amino acids. In nucleotides, the CDR3 is TGTGCCAGCAGTGACTCTTTAGGACAGGGTATTTCCTGGGTTAGCAATCAGCCCCAGCATTTT. This gives the protein CASSDSLGQGISWVSNQPQHF.

The genes are TRBV5-1 and TRBJ2-3; TRBD2 aligns across 7 bases. Germline V lookup: CDR1 SGHRS, CDR2 YFSETQ. J lost 2 bases, V lost 0 bases, and 6 bases had no gene match. The length of the CDR3 is 16 residues. CDR3 DNA sequence: TGCGCCAGCAGCTTGGGGGCTAGCGGACTCACAGATACGCAGTATTTT. Translated, it gives CASSLGASGLTDTQYF.

The gene calls are TRBV6-2 or TRBV6-3 and TRBJ2-3; TRBD1 might be the D (5 bases). The germline V gene has CDR1 MNHEY and CDR2 SVGEGT. The CDR3 runs to 15 residues. The V gene lost 5 bases and the J gene lost 4 bases, with 16 bases spanning the gap. The CDR3 nucleotides read TGTGCCAGCAGTGACGGACCGGACATCGCAGATACGCAGTATTTT. Protein product: CASSDGPDIADTQYF.

The rearrangement joins TRBV29-1 to TRBJ2-7; possible D gene TRBD1, 6 bases. This CDR3 spans 12 amino acids. Trimming removed 5 bases from V and 0 bases from J, with 8 bases in between. Germline CDR1 reads SQVTM; CDR2 reads ANQGSEA. The CDR3 protein is CSVTGYSYEQYF. The CDR3 DNA is TGCAGCGTTACAGGGTACTCCTACGAGCAGTACTTC.

Note on this clone: This sample also contains other DNA sequences that code for the same CDR3. This chain connects TRBV4-1 to TRBJ1-2, with no clear D. V dropped 0 bases and J dropped 4 bases, with 3 bases sitting between them. Germline assignment: CDR1 MGHRA and CDR2 YSYEKL. The CDR3 runs to 12 residues. CDR3 protein: CASSQDSYGYTF. As DNA, the CDR3 is TGCGCCAGCAGCCAAGATAGCTATGGCTACACCTTC.

This clone was seen a few times. The chain combines TRBV29-1 with TRBJ1-1; perhaps TRBD1 as D (5 bases). Germline V gene lookup returns CDR1 SQVTM and CDR2 ANQGSEA. The V end lost 3 bases, the J end lost 6 bases, and 14 bases lay between the germline ends. This CDR3 has 13 amino acids. The CDR3 nucleotides are TGCAGCGTTGAGGCTGCAGGGTACCCTGAAGCTTTCTTT. Translation: CSVEAAGYPEAFF.

This clone was seen only once. V gene TRBV7-2 combines with J gene TRBJ1-5; a possible D gene is TRBD1 (5 bases). The ends were cut back, 5 bases at V and 7 bases at J, with 15 bases in the middle. Germline V lookup: CDR1 SGHTA, CDR2 FQGNSA. The CDR3 length is 14 residues. CDR3 region: CASSLMGPGQPQHF. CDR3 coding DNA: TGTGCCAGCAGCCTAATGGGGCCCGGGCAGCCCCAGCATTTT.

The chain employs TRBV5-1 and TRBJ2-4, with 11 bases matching TRBD2. CDR1 and CDR2 (germline): SGHRS, YFSETQ. Germline trimming cut 5 bases from V and 9 bases from J; bases unmatched to any gene: 10. This CDR3 is built from 15 residues. The DNA of the CDR3 is TGCGCCAGCAGGGACGTAGCGGGAGGGCAGGGCATTCAGTACTTC. It encodes CASRDVAGGQGIQYF.

The count of this clone is one. The rearrangement joins TRBV7-2 to TRBJ1-2; tentatively, D is TRBD1 (6 bases). Trimming pared 5 bases from V and 2 bases from J, leaving 18 bases between. The length of the CDR3 is 16 residues. The germline CDR1 and CDR2 sequences are SGHTA and FQGNSA. CDR3 sequence (DNA): TGTGCCAGCAGCCTCCAGACAGGACCATTAAACTATGGCTACACCTTC. Protein sequence: CASSLQTGPLNYGYTF.

The chain joins TRBV7-6 to TRBJ2-3; possibly TRBD2 for D (6 bases). The CDR3 runs to 15 residues. Trimming took off 2 bases at V and 0 bases at J, with 9 bases between the two ends. Germline-derived CDR1 and CDR2 are SGHVS and FNYEAQ. For the CDR3, the DNA is TGTGCCAGCAGCTTACTAGCGACGAGCACAGATACGCAGTATTTT. This sequence encodes CASSLLATSTDTQYF.

The V and J genes are TRBV19 and TRBJ2-5; the D gene is possibly TRBD1 (6 bases). CDR1 LNHDA and CDR2 SQIVND come from the germline V gene (reference sequence). Trimming cost V 3 bases and J 5 bases, with 19 bases left between them. This CDR3 has 16 amino acids. In DNA, the CDR3 is TGTGCCAGTAGTATGCTATCCGGGACAAAGGAGGAGACCCAGTACTTC. Translation gives CASSMLSGTKEETQYF.